What follows is one T cell receptor (beta chain) and its context. The sample originates from a study of neoadjuvant anti-PD-1 for oral cavity cancer. Germline V gene data show CDR1 as ENHRY and CDR2 as SYGVKD. The CDR3 is 12 residues long. V lost 7 bases and J lost 8; bases outside the gene matches: 6. Time point specified: after neoadjuvant nivolumab, at surgical resection. Six replicates per PBMC sample, mostly from around 500 ng of genomic DNA. Assay used: immunoSEQ multiplex PCR; TCRdb lists only in-frame clones, some missing. The table has approximately 45,000 clones, 77% seen once. The sample in question was PBMCs, obtained after nivolumab (anti-PD-1) treatment. The rearrangement joins TRBV10-3 to TRBJ1-2; 8 bases agree with TRBD1. This sequence originates from a person aged 40 to 85 with oral cavity squamous cell carcinoma. The CDR3 sequence: CAIKDRDYGYTF. As DNA, the CDR3 is TGTGCCATCAAGGACAGGGATTACGGCTACACCTTC.